These T cell receptor beta chains were read from a single sample in a study of T cell repertoires in cytomegalovirus infection. TCRdb used MiXCR to reprocess the reads, holding one entry per CDR3 protein. The table records approximately 270,000 distinct CDR3 sequences, 22% of them present only once. For these receptors, no antigen is known. Material: cultured PBMCs, obtained from culture after CMV antigen stimulation. The receptors were sampled from a human donor in good health (CMV status not recorded). Some clones in this sample may be carry-over from other donors' samples. The CDR3 runs from the conserved cysteine through the conserved F or W. Fields, in order: V gene, clone size, J gene, CDR3 protein. Rows give clone size only sometimes, using once, few, many, or a class for an expanded clone.

TRBV7-8	many	TRBJ2-5	CASSLGPKETQYF
TRBV6-2/TRBV6-3	many	TRBJ2-1	CASRRRQGASYNEQFF
TRBV27	-	TRBJ2-3	CASRAREEGTDTQYF
TRBV19	many	TRBJ2-1	CASSIRTGSYNEQFF
TRBV15	-	TRBJ2-1	CATSRNRGAYNEQFF
TRBV7-2	many	TRBJ2-7	CASSLGSSTYEQYF
TRBV7-2	-	TRBJ2-7	CASSLAPTGGEQYF
TRBV27	many	TRBJ2-5	CASSSEGELNALETQYF
TRBV7-2	-	TRBJ2-1	CASSLRVAGLDNEQFF
TRBV19	few	TRBJ1-3	CASSSTGQSGNTIYF
TRBV27	-	TRBJ2-7	CASRQGTGGKGEQYF
TRBV30	many	TRBJ2-3	CAWRLTGSPQYF
TRBV20-1	-	TRBJ1-6	CSARGGLSSYNSPLHF
TRBV30	few	TRBJ2-2	CAWSVPRSSSFAGELFF
TRBV7-2	many	TRBJ2-1	CASSLDEGGEQFF
TRBV10-3	few	TRBJ2-2	CAIRGAVTGELFF
TRBV7-3	many	TRBJ2-3	CASSLRTGTSRTDTQYF
TRBV5-6	many	TRBJ2-3	CASSLIETPGTQYF
TRBV4-2	few	TRBJ2-3	CASSHRNRGTSTDTQYF
TRBV9	few	TRBJ1-1	CASSVEGGVGTEAFF
TRBV4-3	few	TRBJ2-1	CASSQDGIGWEQFF
TRBV7-6	few	TRBJ1-1	CASSSGPRVEAFF
TRBV7-2	many	TRBJ2-1	CASSPTGQGNNEQFF
TRBV15	-	TRBJ1-2	CATSNRMDYGYTF
TRBV12-3/TRBV12-4	-	TRBJ1-2	CASSSEGLGYTF
TRBV6-6	many	TRBJ2-1	CASSYVGTVPYNEQFF
TRBV7-2	many	TRBJ1-1	CASSLTQATEAFF